Listed below are T cell receptor beta chains from one sample, sequenced in a study of vaccination effects on CD4 cells after COVID-19. What these receptors recognize is not known. The assay was immunoSEQ multiplex PCR, and TCRdb's table has in-frame clones only and misses some. In the table there are 70,000 or so clones, around 79% of which are singletons. The material was CD4+ T cells from PBMCs cultured with SARS-CoV-2 spike peptides, obtained before COVID-19 vaccination. The source is a human donor who received a COVID-19 vaccine. The CDR3 runs from the conserved cysteine through the conserved F or W. Each record gives: clone size, D gene, V gene, J gene, CDR3 protein, CDR3 DNA. The D gene is left open where the match is weak. Clone sizes are given selectively: once, few, many, or a class where the clone is expanded.

>.|.|TRBV20-1|TRBJ2-3
CSASTADTQYF
TGCAGTGCTAGTACGGCGGATACGCAGTATTTT
>.|.|TRBV18|TRBJ1-5
CASSPDGRNQPQHF
TGTGCCAGCTCACCGGACGGGCGAAATCAGCCCCAGCATTTT
>few|.|TRBV30|TRBJ1-5
CAWGINQPQHF
TGTGCCTGGGGTATCAATCAGCCCCAGCATTTT
>.|.|TRBV3-1/TRBV3-2|TRBJ2-1
CASSRGARAGYSYNEQFF
TGTGCCAGCAGCCGGGGGGCGCGGGCAGGTTACTCCTACAATGAGCAGTTCTTC
>.|.|TRBV9|TRBJ2-3
CASSLRQAADTQYF
TGTGCCAGCAGCTTAAGACAGGCGGCAGATACGCAGTATTTT
>.|.|TRBV6-5|TRBJ1-4
CASSYKAYRENEKLFF
TGTGCCAGCAGTTATAAGGCTTACAGGGAGAATGAAAAACTGTTTTTT
>.|.|TRBV4-1|TRBJ2-2
CASSQVLRQPTNTGELFF
TGCGCCAGCAGCCAAGTGTTGAGGCAACCTACGAACACCGGGGAGCTGTTTTTT
>.|.|TRBV9|TRBJ2-3
CASSVVARTDTQYF
TGTGCCAGCAGCGTAGTGGCACGCACAGATACGCAGTATTTT
>.|.|TRBV2|TRBJ2-2
CASSEHTGELFF
TGTGCCAGCAGTGAGCACACCGGGGAGCTGTTTTTT
>.|.|TRBV7-9|TRBJ2-3
CASSIRQSTDTQYF
TGTGCCAGCAGCATTAGACAGTCCACAGATACGCAGTATTTT
>few|TRBD1|TRBV12-3/TRBV12-4|TRBJ1-1
CASSRDRGEAFF
TGTGCCAGCAGTCGGGACAGGGGCGAAGCTTTCTTT
>.|.|TRBV6-5|TRBJ1-5
CASSYIRDDNQPQHF
TGTGCCAGCAGTTACATTAGAGATGACAATCAGCCCCAGCATTTT
>.|TRBD1|TRBV5-4|TRBJ1-2
CASSSPGQGVIGYTF
TGTGCCAGCAGCTCTCCGGGACAGGGGGTGATTGGCTACACCTTC
>.|.|TRBV5-1|TRBJ2-1
CASSLVLVKGNEQFF
TGCGCCAGCAGCTTGGTTCTAGTTAAGGGGAATGAGCAGTTCTTC
>.|.|TRBV5-1|TRBJ1-4
CASSPGGFQEKLFF
TGCGCCAGCAGCCCGGGGGGGTTTCAGGAAAAACTGTTTTTT
>.|TRBD1|TRBV29-1|TRBJ1-2
CSVSRDRYGYTF
TGCAGCGTCTCCCGGGACAGGTATGGCTACACCTTC
>.|.|TRBV2|TRBJ1-1
CASRLDGNTEAFF
TGTGCCAGCAGGTTGGACGGGAACACTGAAGCTTTCTTT
>.|TRBD1|TRBV10-2|TRBJ2-3
CASSRTGTETDTQYF
TGCGCCAGCAGTCGCACCGGGACAGAAACAGATACGCAGTATTTT
>.|.|TRBV9|TRBJ2-3
CASSVLLSTDTQYF
TGTGCCAGCAGCGTCCTTTTATCCACAGATACGCAGTATTTT
>.|TRBD2|TRBV18|TRBJ2-1
CASSRIGTAGGWSSYNEQFF
TGTGCCAGCTCACGGATCGGGACAGCGGGGGGTTGGAGCTCCTACAATGAGCAGTTCTTC
>.|.|TRBV9|TRBJ2-5
CASSTLGGTQYF
TGTGCCAGCAGCACCCTCGGTGGGACCCAGTACTTC
>.|.|TRBV18|TRBJ2-6
CASSPPLGQGSGANVLTF
TGTGCCAGCTCACCACCGCTGGGGCAGGGCTCTGGGGCCAACGTCCTGACTTTC
>few|TRBD1|TRBV30|TRBJ1-2
CAWSLIQGHTF
TGTGCCTGGAGCCTAATACAGGGGCACACCTTC
>few|.|TRBV5-1|TRBJ1-3
CASSLSPRNTIYF
TGCGCCAGCAGCTTGAGTCCCCGAAACACCATATATTTT
>.|.|TRBV12-3/TRBV12-4|TRBJ1-2
CASTRALGYTF
TGTGCCAGCACCCGGGCGTTAGGCTACACCTTC
>once|TRBD2|TRBV5-1|TRBJ2-1
CASSITGTNNEQFF
TGCGCCAGCAGCATAACCGGGACTAACAATGAGCAGTTCTTC
>.|.|TRBV12-3/TRBV12-4|TRBJ2-3
CASSFIKADTQYF
TGTGCCAGCAGTTTTATCAAGGCAGATACGCAGTATTTT
>.|TRBD1|TRBV7-8|TRBJ2-1
CASSFRSGQPYNEQFF
TGTGCCAGCAGTTTTAGGTCGGGACAGCCCTACAATGAGCAGTTCTTC
>.|.|TRBV12-3/TRBV12-4|TRBJ2-1
CASSLARWGRPIF
TGTGCCAGCAGTTTAGCGAGGTGGGGGAGGCCCATCTTC
>.|TRBD1|TRBV5-1|TRBJ2-3
CASSTAPGTDSDTQYF
TGCGCCAGCAGCACAGCCCCCGGGACAGATTCAGATACGCAGTATTTT
>.|TRBD1|TRBV5-8|TRBJ2-5
CASSLGTGGSETQYF
TGTGCCAGCAGCTTGGGGACAGGGGGATCAGAGACCCAGTACTTC
>.|.|TRBV7-9|TRBJ1-5
CASSPDGNQPQHF
TGTGCCAGCAGCCCCGACGGAAATCAGCCCCAGCATTTT
>.|TRBD2|TRBV6-4|TRBJ2-1
CASREHGGASNEQFF
TGTGCCAGCAGAGAACACGGGGGGGCTAGCAATGAGCAGTTCTTC
>.|TRBD1|TRBV5-1|TRBJ2-3
CASSPRGTGADTQYF
TGCGCCAGCAGCCCGCGTGGGACAGGGGCAGATACGCAGTATTTT
>once|.|TRBV6-1|TRBJ2-1
CASSDLYNEQFF
TGTGCCAGCAGTGACCTTTACAATGAGCAGTTCTTC
>.|.|TRBV18|TRBJ2-5
CASSPQGLAVALTLETQYF
TGTGCCAGCTCACCACAGGGGCTAGCCGTTGCACTGACGTTGGAGACCCAGTACTTC
>.|TRBD1|TRBV6-5|TRBJ1-5
CASTHKDREFQPQHF
TGTGCCAGCACACACAAGGACAGGGAGTTTCAGCCCCAGCATTTT
>.|TRBD1|TRBV9|TRBJ2-1
CASSVVRTGGYNEQFF
TGTGCCAGCAGCGTAGTAAGGACAGGGGGCTACAATGAGCAGTTCTTC
>.|.|TRBV5-1|TRBJ2-1
CASSSGIWEQFF
TGCGCCAGCAGCTCCGGGATCTGGGAGCAGTTCTTC
>.|TRBD1|TRBV10-1|TRBJ2-2
CASMGTGDPGELFF
TGCGCCAGCATGGGGACAGGGGATCCCGGGGAGCTGTTTTTT
>few|.|TRBV30|TRBJ1-1
CAYTYLPGVPNTEAFF
TGTGCCTACACATACCTTCCAGGGGTGCCGAACACTGAAGCTTTCTTT
>.|.|TRBV19|TRBJ2-6
CASSMAVSSGANVLTF
TGTGCCAGTAGTATGGCGGTTAGCTCTGGGGCCAACGTCCTGACTTTC
>.|.|TRBV6-2/TRBV6-3|TRBJ1-4
CASSYWSLTSNEKLFF
TGTGCCAGCAGTTACTGGAGCCTCACGTCTAATGAAAAACTGTTTTTT
>.|TRBD1|TRBV5-1|TRBJ2-5
CASSFSGGQETQYF
TGCGCCAGCAGCTTCTCAGGGGGTCAGGAGACCCAGTACTTC
>.|TRBD2|TRBV25-1|TRBJ2-3
CASSETGGQDTQYF
TGTGCCAGCAGTGAGACGGGGGGGCAAGATACGCAGTATTTT
>.|TRBD1|TRBV12-3/TRBV12-4|TRBJ1-6
CASTRQGTSPLHF
TGTGCCAGCACAAGACAGGGGACTTCACCCCTCCACTTT
>.|.|TRBV19|TRBJ2-5
CASSIRSGEETQYF
TGTGCCAGTAGTATACGGTCCGGGGAAGAGACCCAGTACTTC
>.|.|TRBV7-2|TRBJ2-2
CASSLVGNTGELFF
TGTGCCAGCAGCTTAGTGGGGAACACCGGGGAGCTGTTTTTT
>.|.|TRBV27|TRBJ1-6
CASSYTGMAPLHF
TGTGCCAGCAGCTATACAGGGATGGCACCCCTCCACTTT
>once|.|TRBV29-1|TRBJ2-5
CSVGRGETQYF
TGCAGCGTTGGGAGGGGAGAGACCCAGTACTTC